The 8 T cell receptor beta chains presented below share a single source sample, sequenced in a study of cytomegalovirus exposure and HLA in healthy donors (dated by TCRdb to about 2017). Library construction relied on the immunoSEQ multiplex PCR assay. A mixture of 60 forward primers for TCR Vbeta segments and 13 reverse primers for TCR Jbeta segments was used in the multiplex PCR. The immuneACCESS repertoire file appears here via TCRdb, limited to in-frame rearrangements. These files lack a portion of the clones; in checked studies, under half of the deficit traces to unresolved V genes, and the cause of the others is not known. The table for this sample lists about 180,000 clones; 75% to 85% of them were counted only once. The ten largest clones add up to roughly 4.5% of the sample. The source material was PBMCs. These receptors were taken from a woman aged 18 to 35 in good health and CMV-seropositive.

V is TRBV6-6 and J is TRBJ2-1; the D gene is possibly TRBD1 (6 bases). The CDR3 contains 13 residues. Trimming removed 5 bases at V and 12 bases at J, with 17 bases between. The germline V gene encodes CDR1 MNHNY and CDR2 SVGAGI (reference sequence). CDR3 DNA sequence: TGTGCCAGCAGTAGCCCTTCAGGGGATGGGCAGTTCTTC. This sequence encodes CASSSPSGDGQFF.

V is TRBV28 and J is TRBJ2-5; TRBD1 might be the D (6 bases). V dropped 2 bases and J dropped 3 bases, with 10 bases sitting between them. Per germline, CDR1 MDHEN and CDR2 SYDVKM. The CDR3 has 14 amino acids. The CDR3 protein is CASSLRGTEETQYF. CDR3 bases: TGTGCCAGCAGTTTAAGGGGGACGGAAGAGACCCAGTACTTC.

This clone showed up just a few times. The chain has TRBV4-3 and TRBJ2-3, with a tentative D call TRBD1 (6 bases). The length of the CDR3 is 16 residues. Germline CDR1 LGHNA, CDR2 YSLEER. V was cut by 0 bases and J by 6 bases, with 16 bases left in between. The CDR3 reads CASSQDQGPDKDTQYF. DNA for the CDR3: TGCGCCAGCAGCCAAGACCAGGGGCCCGACAAGGATACGCAGTATTTT.

The rearrangement joins TRBV7-2 to TRBJ1-5; 7 bases fit TRBD1. Germline lookup yields CDR1 SGHTA and CDR2 FQGNSA. J was trimmed by 5 bases and V by 0 bases; bases with no gene match: 13. CDR3 length: 18 residues. In DNA, the CDR3 is TGTGCCAGCAGCTTAGCCCCCAGGGGGGCACAGGAGGATCAGCCCCAGCATTTT. This encodes CASSLAPRGAQEDQPQHF.

This chain connects TRBV6-1 to TRBJ2-7; D is perhaps TRBD1 (5 bases). V was clipped by 4 bases and J by 2 bases, with 9 bases between them. Germline V gene lookup returns CDR1 MNHNS and CDR2 SASEGT. The CDR3 extends over 13 amino acids. Written as DNA, the CDR3 is TGTGCCAGCAGTGCCGGACAAGCCTACGAGCAGTACTTC. This sequence encodes CASSAGQAYEQYF.

V usage is TRBV28 and J usage is TRBJ1-2; maybe TRBD1 (6 bases). V was cut by 6 bases and J by 4 bases, with 18 bases left in between. The CDR3 runs 15 residues. Per germline, CDR1 MDHEN and CDR2 SYDVKM. CDR3 amino acids: CASRRRGPRLYGYTF. CDR3 sequence (DNA): TGTGCCAGCAGGAGGCGGGGGCCCAGGCTCTATGGCTACACCTTC.

J is TRBJ2-2 and V is TRBV5-1; TRBD1 matches at 9 bases. Germline trimming cut 1 base from V and 1 base from J; bases unmatched to any gene: 8. Germline assignment: CDR1 SGHRS and CDR2 YFSETQ. This CDR3 is built from 18 residues. This CDR3 is CASSLRDRDFKNTGELFF. For the CDR3, the DNA is TGCGCCAGCAGCTTGCGGGACAGGGACTTCAAGAACACCGGGGAGCTGTTTTTT.

In its sample, this clone was seen a few times. Here the CDR3 reads CASSSLSQGADNYGYTF. CDR3 in DNA: TGTGCCAGCAGCTCACTTTCACAGGGGGCCGATAACTATGGCTACACCTTC. The rearrangement uses TRBV5-6 and TRBJ1-2, with TRBD1 identical over 9 bases. The V and J ends lost 3 bases and 1 base, in that order; junction bases with no gene match: 10. The CDR3 length is 17 residues. In germline, CDR1 is SGHDT, CDR2 YYEEEE.